The T cell receptor (beta chain) described here comes from a study of CD8+CD57+ T cells in acquired aplastic anemia. Findings and caveats of the study: Patients had twenty-nine CD8+ CDR3 sequences in common with controls (the shared set). Simpson's diversity of CD8+ cells was not significantly different in patients compared with controls.

V lost 0 bases and J lost 0, with 8 bases in between. Germline V lookup: CDR1 SGDLS, CDR2 YYNGEE. The CDR3 consists of 15 residues. This clonotype showed up just a few times. Its specificity is not known. TCR beta VDJ and CDR3 profiling used genomic DNA as template. TCRdb itself ran the reads through MiXCR, one entry per CDR3 protein. This table has under 500,000 distinct CDR3 sequences, 25% to 40% appearing once. The authors sequenced patients whose flow cytometry had shown CD8+CD57+ cell expansion. No therapy had been given to the patients at the time of blood sampling. Material for sequencing was sorted CD4+, CD8+, or CD8+CD57+ T cells (not recorded which) from PBMCs. The chain joins TRBV9 to TRBJ2-3; D is perhaps TRBD2 (5 bases). This TCR derives from a human donor with aplastic anemia. The DNA of the CDR3 is TGTGCCAGCAGCGTAGGTAGCGAAAGCACAGATACGCAGTATTTT. Translating gives CASSVGSESTDTQYF.